This TCR beta chain was profiled in a study of cytomegalovirus exposure and HLA in healthy donors. Study results and limitations: An Asian-associated ancestry cluster reportedly showed fewer N-insertions than the roughly 670-donor mean in a later analysis.

Of note for this clone: The antigen is undetermined.

The study ran its PCR with 60 Vbeta and 13 Jbeta primers. Libraries were prepared by immunoSEQ multiplex PCR; TCRdb keeps only in-frame clonotypes and omits some of them. This sample yields around 28,000 clones, of which around nine tenths are seen a single time; around 3% belongs to the top ten. Sequenced sample: PBMCs. The origin of this receptor is a boy between 10 and 17 years old in good health and CMV-seronegative.

CDR3 loop: CASSLNGAGNSPLHF. The DNA for the CDR3 is TGTGCCAGCAGCTTAAATGGGGCCGGTAATTCACCCCTCCACTTT. V gene TRBV7-3 combines with J gene TRBJ1-6, with D perhaps TRBD1 (5 bases). The V end was cut by 1 base, the J end by 6 bases, with 10 bases between. The CDR3 covers 15 residues. Germline values: CDR1 SGHTA, CDR2 FQGTGA.